This TCR beta chain stems from a study of blood T cell repertoires in COVID-19. Per the original methods: Amplification of reference gene primers provided the estimated nucleated cell counts. TCRdb's table, derived via immunoSEQ multiplex PCR, lists solely in-frame clones and lacks some. D and trimming were read from the DNA, whereas the V and J calls and clone size are those reported in that table. This table holds roughly 200,000 clones, roughly 81% found once. From germline, CDR1 is LGHNA and CDR2 YSLEER. J was trimmed by 7 bases and V by 0 bases; bases with no gene match: 5. The CDR3 contains 16 residues.

Material for sequencing was peripheral blood. The receptor comes from a woman aged 80 or older with acute or convalescent COVID-19. The chain joins TRBV4-3 to TRBJ1-4; 10 nucleotides agree with TRBD1. The CDR3 DNA sequence: TGCGCCAGCAGCCAAGATCAGCGACAGGGGGCTGAAAAACTGTTTTTT. It translates to CASSQDQRQGAEKLFF.